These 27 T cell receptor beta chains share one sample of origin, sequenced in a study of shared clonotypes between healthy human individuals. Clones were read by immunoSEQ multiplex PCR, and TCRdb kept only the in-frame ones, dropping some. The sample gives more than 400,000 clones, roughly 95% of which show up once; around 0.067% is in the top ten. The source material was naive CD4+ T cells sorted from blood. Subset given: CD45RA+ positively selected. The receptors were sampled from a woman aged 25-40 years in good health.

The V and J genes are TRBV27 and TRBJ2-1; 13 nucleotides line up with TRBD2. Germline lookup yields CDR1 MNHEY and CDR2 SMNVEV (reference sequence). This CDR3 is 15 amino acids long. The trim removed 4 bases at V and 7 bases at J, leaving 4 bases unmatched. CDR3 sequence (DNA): TGTGCCAGCAGTTCCCGGACTAGCGGGAGTAATGAGCAGTTCTTC. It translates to CASSSRTSGSNEQFF.

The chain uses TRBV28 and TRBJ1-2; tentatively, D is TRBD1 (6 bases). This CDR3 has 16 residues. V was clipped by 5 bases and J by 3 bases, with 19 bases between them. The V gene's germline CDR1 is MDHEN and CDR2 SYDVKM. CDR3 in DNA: TGTGCCAGCAGTCCTACGACAGGTCGCAACTACTATGGCTACACCTTC. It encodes CASSPTTGRNYYGYTF.

The CDR3 nucleotides are TGTGCCAGCAGTTCCTTGACCCACTACGAGCAGTACTTC. Its protein product is CASSSLTHYEQYF. The chain is built from TRBV27 and TRBJ2-7; no firm D call. Germline V gene lookup returns CDR1 MNHEY and CDR2 SMNVEV (reference sequence). V lost 4 bases, J lost 3 bases, and 10 bases lay in between. The CDR3 spans 13 residues.

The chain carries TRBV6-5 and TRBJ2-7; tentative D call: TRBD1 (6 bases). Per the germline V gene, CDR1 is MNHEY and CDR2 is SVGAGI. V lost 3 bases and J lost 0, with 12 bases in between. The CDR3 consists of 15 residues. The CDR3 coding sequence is TGTGCCAGCAGTTATAGGGGGACGGGCTCCTACGAGCAGTACTTC. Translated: CASSYRGTGSYEQYF.

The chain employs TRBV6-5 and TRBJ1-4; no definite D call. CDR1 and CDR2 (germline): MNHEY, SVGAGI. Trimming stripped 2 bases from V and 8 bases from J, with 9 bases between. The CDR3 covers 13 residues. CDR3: CASSYDIGEKLFF. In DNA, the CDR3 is TGTGCCAGCAGTTACGATATCGGGGAAAAACTGTTTTTT.

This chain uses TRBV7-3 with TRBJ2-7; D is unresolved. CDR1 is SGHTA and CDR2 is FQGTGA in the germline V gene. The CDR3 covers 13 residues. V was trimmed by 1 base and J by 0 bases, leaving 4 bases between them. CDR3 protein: CASSLRPSYEQYF. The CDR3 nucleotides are TGTGCCAGCAGCTTAAGGCCCTCCTACGAGCAGTACTTC.

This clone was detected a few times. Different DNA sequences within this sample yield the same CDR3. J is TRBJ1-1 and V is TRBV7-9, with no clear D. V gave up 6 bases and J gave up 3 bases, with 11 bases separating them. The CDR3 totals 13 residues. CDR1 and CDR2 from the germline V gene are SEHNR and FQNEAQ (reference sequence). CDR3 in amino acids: CASSWGGDTEAFF. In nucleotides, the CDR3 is TGTGCCAGCAGTTGGGGTGGGGACACTGAAGCTTTCTTT.

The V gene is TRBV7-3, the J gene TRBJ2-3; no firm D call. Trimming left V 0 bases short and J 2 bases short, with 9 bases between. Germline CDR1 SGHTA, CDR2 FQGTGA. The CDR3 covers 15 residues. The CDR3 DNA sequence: TGTGCCAGCAGCTTAACAGATGCTCCCACAGATACGCAGTATTTT. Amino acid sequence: CASSLTDAPTDTQYF.

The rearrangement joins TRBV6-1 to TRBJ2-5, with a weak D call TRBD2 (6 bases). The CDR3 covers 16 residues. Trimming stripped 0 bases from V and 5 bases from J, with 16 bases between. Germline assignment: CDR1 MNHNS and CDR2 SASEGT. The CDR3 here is CASSEARGLMGETQYF. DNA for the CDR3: TGTGCCAGCAGTGAAGCGCGGGGCCTTATGGGGGAGACCCAGTACTTC.

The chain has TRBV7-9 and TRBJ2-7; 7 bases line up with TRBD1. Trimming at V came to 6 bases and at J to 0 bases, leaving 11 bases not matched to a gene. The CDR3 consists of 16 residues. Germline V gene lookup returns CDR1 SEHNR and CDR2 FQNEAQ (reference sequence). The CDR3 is CASSQNLGQNSYEQYF. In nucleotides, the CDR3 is TGTGCCAGCAGTCAAAACCTGGGACAGAACTCCTACGAGCAGTACTTC.

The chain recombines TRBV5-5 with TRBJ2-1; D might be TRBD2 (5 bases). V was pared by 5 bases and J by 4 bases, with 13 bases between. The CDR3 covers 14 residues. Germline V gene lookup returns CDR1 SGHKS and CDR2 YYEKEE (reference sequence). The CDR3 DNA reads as TGTGCCAGCAGGATGGGAGACTGGTACAATGAGCAGTTCTTC. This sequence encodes CASRMGDWYNEQFF.

Written as DNA, the CDR3 is TGTGCCAGCAGTTACTCCTACAGGGAGGGCTACGAGCAGTACTTC. As protein: CASSYSYREGYEQYF. J is TRBJ2-5 and V is TRBV6-5, with D perhaps TRBD2 (7 bases). The assigned J gene may be wrong: the sequence end matches TRBJ2-7 better. The CDR3 runs 15 residues. Germline CDR1 MNHEY, CDR2 SVGAGI.

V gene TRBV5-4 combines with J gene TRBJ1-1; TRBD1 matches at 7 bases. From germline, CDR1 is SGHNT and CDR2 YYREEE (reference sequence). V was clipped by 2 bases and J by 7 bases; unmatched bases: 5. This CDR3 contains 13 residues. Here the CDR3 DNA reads TGTGCCAGCAGCTTACAGGGGCTGATTGAAGCTTTCTTT. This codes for CASSLQGLIEAFF. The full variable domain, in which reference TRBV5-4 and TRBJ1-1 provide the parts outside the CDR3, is ETGVTQSPTHLIKTRGQQVTLRCSSQSGHNTVSWYQQALGQGPQFIFQYYREEENGRGNFPPRFSGLQFPNYSSELNVNALELDDSALYLCASSLQGLIEAFFGQGTRLTVV.

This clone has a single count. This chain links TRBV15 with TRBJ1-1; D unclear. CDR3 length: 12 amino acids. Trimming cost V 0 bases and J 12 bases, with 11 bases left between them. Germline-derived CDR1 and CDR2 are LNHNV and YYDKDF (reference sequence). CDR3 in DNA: TGTGCCACCAGCAGAGATGTCCAGGCACCTTTCTTT. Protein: CATSRDVQAPFF.

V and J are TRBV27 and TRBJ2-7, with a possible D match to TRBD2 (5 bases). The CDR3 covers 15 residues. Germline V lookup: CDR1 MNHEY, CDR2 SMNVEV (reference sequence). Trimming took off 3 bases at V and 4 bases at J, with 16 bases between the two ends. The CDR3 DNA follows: TGTGCCAGCAGTTTTGGGCGGGCCATGGGGTACGAGCAGTACTTC. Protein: CASSFGRAMGYEQYF.

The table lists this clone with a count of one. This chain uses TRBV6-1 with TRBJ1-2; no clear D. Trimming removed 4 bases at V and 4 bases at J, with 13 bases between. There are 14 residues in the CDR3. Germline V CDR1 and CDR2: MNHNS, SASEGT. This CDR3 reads CASSGEREIYGYTF. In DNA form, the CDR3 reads TGTGCCAGCAGTGGAGAGAGGGAGATCTATGGCTACACCTTC.

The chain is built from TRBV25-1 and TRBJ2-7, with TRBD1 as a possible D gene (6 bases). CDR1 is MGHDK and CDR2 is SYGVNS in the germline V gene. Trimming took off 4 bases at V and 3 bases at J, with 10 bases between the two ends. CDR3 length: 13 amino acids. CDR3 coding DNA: TGTGCCAGCAGTGTAGGGGGAAGCTACGAGCAGTACTTC. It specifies CASSVGGSYEQYF.

As DNA, the CDR3 is TGCGCCAGCAGTGAGGAGATAGTCAATGAGCAGTTCTTC. Its protein product is CASSEEIVNEQFF. V is TRBV10-1 and J is TRBJ2-1, with D unclear. The CDR3 has 13 residues. The V gene lost 2 bases and the J gene lost 6 bases, with 8 bases spanning the gap. Germline V gene data show CDR1 as WNHNN and CDR2 as SYGVQD (reference sequence).

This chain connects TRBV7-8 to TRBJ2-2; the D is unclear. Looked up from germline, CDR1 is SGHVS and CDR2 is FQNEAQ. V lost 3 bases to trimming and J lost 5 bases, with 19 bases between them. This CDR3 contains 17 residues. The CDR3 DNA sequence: TGTGCCAGCAGCTTCGCGTTCGGGTTCATCGTAACCGGGGAGCTGTTTTTT. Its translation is CASSFAFGFIVTGELFF. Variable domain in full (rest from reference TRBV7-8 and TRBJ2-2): GAGVSQSPRYKVAKRGQDVALRCDPISGHVSLFWYQQALGQGPEFLTYFQNEAQLDKSGLPSDRFFAERPEGSVSTLKIQRTQQEDSAVYLCASSFAFGFIVTGELFFGEGSRLTVL.

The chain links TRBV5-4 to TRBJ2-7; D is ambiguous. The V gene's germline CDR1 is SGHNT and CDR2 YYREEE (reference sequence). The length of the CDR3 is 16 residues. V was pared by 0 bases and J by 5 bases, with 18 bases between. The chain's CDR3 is CASSLDPALIGHEQYF. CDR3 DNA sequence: TGTGCCAGCAGCTTGGATCCGGCACTGATTGGGCACGAGCAGTACTTC.

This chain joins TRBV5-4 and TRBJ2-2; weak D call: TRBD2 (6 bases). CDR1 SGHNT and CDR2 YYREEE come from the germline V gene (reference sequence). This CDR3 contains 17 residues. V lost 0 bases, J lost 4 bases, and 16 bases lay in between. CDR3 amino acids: CASSLVATGAATGELFF. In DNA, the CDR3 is TGTGCCAGCAGCTTGGTTGCGACGGGAGCGGCCACCGGGGAGCTGTTTTTT.

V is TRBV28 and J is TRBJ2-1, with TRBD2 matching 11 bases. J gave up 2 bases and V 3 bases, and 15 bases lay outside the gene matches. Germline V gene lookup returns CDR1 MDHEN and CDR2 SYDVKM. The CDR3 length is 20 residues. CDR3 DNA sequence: TGTGCCAGCAGTTTGTACTACGGGAGACTAGCGGGGTATACCTACAATGAGCAGTTCTTC. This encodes CASSLYYGRLAGYTYNEQFF.

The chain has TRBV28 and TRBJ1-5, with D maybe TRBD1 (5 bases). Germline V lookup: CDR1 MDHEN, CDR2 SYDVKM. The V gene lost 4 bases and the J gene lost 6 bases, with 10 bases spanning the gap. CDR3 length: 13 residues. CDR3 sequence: CASSSPGSQPQHF. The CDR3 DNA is TGTGCCAGCAGTTCACCAGGGAGTCAGCCCCAGCATTTT.

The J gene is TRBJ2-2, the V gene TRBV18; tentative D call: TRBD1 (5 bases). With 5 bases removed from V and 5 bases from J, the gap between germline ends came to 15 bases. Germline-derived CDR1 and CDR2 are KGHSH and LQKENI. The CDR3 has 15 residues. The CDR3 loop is CASSDQGISTGELFF. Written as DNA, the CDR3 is TGTGCCAGCTCAGACCAGGGTATATCGACCGGGGAGCTGTTTTTT. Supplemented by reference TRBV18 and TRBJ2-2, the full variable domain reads NAGVMQNPRHLVRRRGQEARLRCSPMKGHSHVYWYRQLPEEGLKFMVYLQKENIIDESGMPKERFSAEFPKEGPSILRIQQVVRGDSAAYFCASSDQGISTGELFFGEGSRLTVL.

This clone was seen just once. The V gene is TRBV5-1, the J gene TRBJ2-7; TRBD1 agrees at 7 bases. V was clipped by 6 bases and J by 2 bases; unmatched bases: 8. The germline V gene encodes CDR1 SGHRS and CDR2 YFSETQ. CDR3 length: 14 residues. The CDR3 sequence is CASNAGTDPYEQYF. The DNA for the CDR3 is TGCGCCAGCAATGCCGGGACAGACCCCTACGAGCAGTACTTC.

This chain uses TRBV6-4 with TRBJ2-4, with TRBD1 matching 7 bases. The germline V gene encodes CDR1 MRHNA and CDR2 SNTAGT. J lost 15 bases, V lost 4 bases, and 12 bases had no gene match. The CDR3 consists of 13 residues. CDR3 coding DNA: TGTGCCAGCAGTGCCAGGACAGGCACCCTTGTGTACTTC. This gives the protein CASSARTGTLVYF.

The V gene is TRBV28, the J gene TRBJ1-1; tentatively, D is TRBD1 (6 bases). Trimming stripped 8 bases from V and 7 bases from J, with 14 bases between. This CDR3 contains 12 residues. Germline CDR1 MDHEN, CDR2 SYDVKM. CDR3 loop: CASSTGFHEAFF. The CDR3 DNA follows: TGTGCCAGCTCGACAGGCTTTCATGAAGCTTTCTTT. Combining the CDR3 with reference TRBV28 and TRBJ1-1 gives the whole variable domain DVKVTQSSRYLVKRTGEKVFLECVQDMDHENMFWYRQDPGLGLRLIYFSYDVKMKEKGDIPEGYSVSREKKERFSLILESASTNQTSMYLCASSTGFHEAFFGQGTRLTVV.